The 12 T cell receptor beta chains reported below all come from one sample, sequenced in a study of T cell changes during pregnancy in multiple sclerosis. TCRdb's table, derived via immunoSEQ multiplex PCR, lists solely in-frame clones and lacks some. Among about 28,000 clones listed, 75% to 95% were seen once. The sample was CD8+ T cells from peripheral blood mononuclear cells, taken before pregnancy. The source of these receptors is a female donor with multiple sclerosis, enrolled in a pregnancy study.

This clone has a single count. CDR3 loop: CASSIGDRGSNMGTNTEAFF. Written as DNA, the CDR3 is TGTGCCAGTAGTATAGGGGACAGGGGATCCAACATGGGAACGAACACTGAAGCTTTCTTT. The chain carries TRBV19 and TRBJ1-1; TRBD1 matches 10 bases. CDR1 is LNHDA and CDR2 is SQIVND in the germline V gene (reference sequence). The CDR3 spans 20 residues. V was pared by 1 base and J by 1 base, with 15 bases of the junction left unmatched.

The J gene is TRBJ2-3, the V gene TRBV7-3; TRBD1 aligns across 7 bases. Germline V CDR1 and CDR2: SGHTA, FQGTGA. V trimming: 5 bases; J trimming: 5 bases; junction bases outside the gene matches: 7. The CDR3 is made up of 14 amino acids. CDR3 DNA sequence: TGTGCCAGCAGCCCCGGATACAGGGGAGATACGCAGTATTTT. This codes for CASSPGYRGDTQYF.

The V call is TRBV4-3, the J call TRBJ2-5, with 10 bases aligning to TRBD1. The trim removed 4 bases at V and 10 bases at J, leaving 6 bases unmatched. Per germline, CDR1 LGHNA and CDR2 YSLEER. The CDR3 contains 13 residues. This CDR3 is CASSPSDRGDQYF. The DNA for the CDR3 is TGCGCCAGCAGCCCTTCGGACAGGGGGGACCAGTACTTC.

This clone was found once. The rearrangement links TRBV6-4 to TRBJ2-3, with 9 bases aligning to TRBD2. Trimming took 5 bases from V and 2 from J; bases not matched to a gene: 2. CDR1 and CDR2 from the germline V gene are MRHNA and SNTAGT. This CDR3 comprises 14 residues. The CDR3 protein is CASSPSGITDTQYF. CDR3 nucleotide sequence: TGTGCCAGCAGTCCTAGCGGGATCACAGATACGCAGTATTTT.

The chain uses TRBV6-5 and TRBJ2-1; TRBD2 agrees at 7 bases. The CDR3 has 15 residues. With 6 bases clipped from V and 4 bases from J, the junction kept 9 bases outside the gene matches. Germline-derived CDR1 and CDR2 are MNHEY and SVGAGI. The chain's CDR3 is CASSLGGPRYNEQFF. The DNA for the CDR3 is TGTGCCAGCAGCCTGGGAGGGCCCCGGTACAATGAGCAGTTCTTC.

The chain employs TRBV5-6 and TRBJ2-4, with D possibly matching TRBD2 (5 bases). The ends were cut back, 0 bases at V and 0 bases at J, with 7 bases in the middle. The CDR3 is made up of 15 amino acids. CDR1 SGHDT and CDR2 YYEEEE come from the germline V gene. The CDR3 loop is CASSLVGIAKNIQYF. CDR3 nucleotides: TGTGCCAGCAGCTTGGTCGGGATAGCCAAAAACATTCAGTACTTC.

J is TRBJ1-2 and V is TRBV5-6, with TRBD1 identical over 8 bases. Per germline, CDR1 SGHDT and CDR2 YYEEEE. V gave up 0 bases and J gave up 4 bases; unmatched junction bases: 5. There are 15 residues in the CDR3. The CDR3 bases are TGTGCCAGCAGCTTGGACGTGACAGGGGTCTATGGCTACACCTTC. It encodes CASSLDVTGVYGYTF.

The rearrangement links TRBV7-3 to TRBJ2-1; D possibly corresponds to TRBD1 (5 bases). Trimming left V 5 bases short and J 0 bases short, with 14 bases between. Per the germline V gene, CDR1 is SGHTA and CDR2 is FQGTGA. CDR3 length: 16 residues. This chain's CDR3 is CASSKWGRVSYNEQFF. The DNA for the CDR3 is TGTGCCAGCAGCAAATGGGGCCGGGTCTCCTACAATGAGCAGTTCTTC.

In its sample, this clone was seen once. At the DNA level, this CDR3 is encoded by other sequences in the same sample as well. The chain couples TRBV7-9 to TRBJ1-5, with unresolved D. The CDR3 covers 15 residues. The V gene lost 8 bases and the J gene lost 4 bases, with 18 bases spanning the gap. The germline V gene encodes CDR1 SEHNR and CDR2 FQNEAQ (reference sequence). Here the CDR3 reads CASSPGIDSNQPQHF. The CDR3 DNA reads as TGTGCCAGCTCGCCTGGCATCGACTCAAATCAGCCCCAGCATTTT.

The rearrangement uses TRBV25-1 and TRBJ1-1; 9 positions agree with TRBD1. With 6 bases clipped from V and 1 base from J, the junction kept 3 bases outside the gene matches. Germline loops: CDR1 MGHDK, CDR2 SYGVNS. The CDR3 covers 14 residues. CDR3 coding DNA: TGTGCCAGCAGCTGGACAGGGGAGAACACTGAAGCTTTCTTT. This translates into CASSWTGENTEAFF.

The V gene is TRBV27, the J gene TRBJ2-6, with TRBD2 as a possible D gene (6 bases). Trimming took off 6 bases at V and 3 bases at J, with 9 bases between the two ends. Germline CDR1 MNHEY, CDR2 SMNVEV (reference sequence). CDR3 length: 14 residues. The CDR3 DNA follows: TGTGCCAGCAGGGGGGGATTTGGGGCCAACGTCCTGACTTTC. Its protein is CASRGGFGANVLTF.

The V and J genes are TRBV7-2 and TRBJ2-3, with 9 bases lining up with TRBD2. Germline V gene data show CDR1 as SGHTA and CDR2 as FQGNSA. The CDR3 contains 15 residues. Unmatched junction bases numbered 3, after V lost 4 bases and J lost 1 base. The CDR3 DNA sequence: TGTGCCAGCAGCTCATTAGCGGGAGGCACAGATACGCAGTATTTT. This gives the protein CASSSLAGGTDTQYF.